One and the same sample provided the 2 T cell receptor beta chains below, sequenced in a study of T cell repertoires in cytomegalovirus infection. From the reads, TCRdb called clonotypes with MiXCR, one entry per CDR3 protein. The sample consists of a few hundred thousand distinct CDR3 sequences, 40% to 50% of them appearing once. The antigens these receptors bind are not known. The starting material was cultured PBMCs, obtained from culture after CMV antigen stimulation. The receptor source for this set is a human donor in good health (CMV status not recorded). Some clones in this sample may be carry-over from other donors' samples.

The rearrangement links TRBV7-9 to TRBJ1-1; a possible D gene is TRBD1 (5 bases). This CDR3 contains 15 residues. V was shortened by 1 base and J by 6 bases, with 15 bases between the two germline ends. Germline V CDR1 and CDR2: SEHNR, FQNEAQ (reference sequence). DNA for the CDR3: TGTGCCAGCAGCTTAGAGGTGTTGGGGGAGGCTGAAGCTTTCTTT. Its protein is CASSLEVLGEAEAFF.

This clonotype was observed a handful of times. The chain uses TRBV10-3 and TRBJ1-2; TRBD1 matches 7 bases. Germline V CDR1 and CDR2: ENHRY, SYGVKD. With 9 bases clipped from V and 0 bases from J, the junction kept 13 bases outside the gene matches. The CDR3 extends over 16 amino acids. For the CDR3, the DNA is TGTGCCATTCCCGGACGCGAGGGGACAGCTAACTATGGCTACACCTTC. This encodes CAIPGREGTANYGYTF.